The 8 T cell receptor beta chains in this list originate from one sample, sequenced in a study of T cells after yellow fever vaccination. TCRdb ran MiXCR on the 5' RACE reads and lists one entry per CDR3 protein. The sample holds roughly 340,000 distinct CDR3 sequences, almost 4% seen once. Sequences were derived from PBMCs, sampled 5 days after the yellow fever booster vaccination. Receptors originate from a man between 18 and 29 years old who received the YFV17D yellow fever vaccine.

The V call is TRBV10-3, the J call TRBJ2-3; D gene ambiguous. With 11 bases removed from V and 2 bases from J, the gap between germline ends came to 17 bases. CDR3 length equals 14 residues. In germline, CDR1 is ENHRY, CDR2 SYGVKD. The chain's CDR3 is CAPTLGPFTDTQYF. In nucleotides, the CDR3 is TGTGCCCCCACCCTGGGCCCCTTCACAGATACGCAGTATTTT.

This clonotype was observed a handful of times. The chain has TRBV4-1 and TRBJ2-2; 10 bases match TRBD2. Germline CDR1 is MGHRA and CDR2 is YSYEKL. The CDR3 is 22 amino acids. Trimming cost V 2 bases and J 0 bases; bases outside gene matches: 18. CDR3: CASSQKPLVRVAGGSNTGELFF. CDR3 DNA: TGCGCCAGCAGCCAAAAACCCCTCGTGCGAGTAGCGGGGGGCTCGAACACCGGGGAGCTGTTTTTT.

This clonotype has just a few counts. The rearrangement links TRBV7-3 to TRBJ2-1; D remains unclear. The ends were cut back, 5 bases at V and 0 bases at J, with 14 bases in the middle. Germline CDR1 SGHTA, CDR2 FQGTGA. This CDR3 comprises 16 residues. As DNA, the CDR3 is TGTGCCAGCAGCAGCTTTCTCGGCGGCTCCTACAATGAGCAGTTCTTC. Protein product: CASSSFLGGSYNEQFF.

Turning to this clonotype: A much larger clone differs from this one at a single base, so this may be a read error. The chain combines TRBV19 with TRBJ2-5; D gene unclear. Germline CDR1 is LNHDA and CDR2 is SQIVND (reference sequence). The CDR3 is made up of 15 amino acids. The V end lost 5 bases, the J end lost 2 bases, and 15 bases lay between the germline ends. CDR3 DNA: TGTGCCAGTAGTTTATCCCTAGAGGTACAAGAGACCCAGTACTTC. This encodes CASSLSLEVQETQYF. Full variable domain (outside the CDR3, taken from reference TRBV19 and TRBJ2-5): DGGITQSPKYLFRKEGQNVTLSCEQNLNHDAMYWYRQDPGQGLRLIYYSQIVNDFQKGDIAEGYSVSREKKESFPLTVTSAQKNPTAFYLCASSLSLEVQETQYFGPGTRLLVL.

The gene calls are TRBV9 and TRBJ1-1; D may be TRBD1 (5 bases). The CDR3 runs 15 residues. Germline V lookup: CDR1 SGDLS, CDR2 YYNGEE. The V and J ends lost 4 bases and 3 bases respectively, with 16 bases between them. The CDR3 nucleotides read TGTGCCAGCAGCCAACTCGAGCAGGGAGACACTGAAGCTTTCTTT. Translation: CASSQLEQGDTEAFF.

This clonotype was observed a few times. This chain joins TRBV2 and TRBJ2-7; 8 bases line up with TRBD1. The junction had 14 bases not matched to a gene; V was cut back by 10 bases and J by 6 bases. Germline lookup yields CDR1 SNHLY and CDR2 FYNNEI. The CDR3 consists of 14 residues. In nucleotides, the CDR3 is TGTGCCACCATCGCCCGGGACAGGAGCTCCGAGCAGTACTTC. Translation: CATIARDRSSEQYF.

This clonotype has ten or more counts. The chain links TRBV5-1 to TRBJ1-1; TRBD1 matches at 8 bases. The CDR3 spans 15 residues. V gave up 2 bases and J gave up 0 bases; unmatched junction bases: 3. Germline-derived CDR1 and CDR2 are SGHRS and YFSETQ. The CDR3 bases are TGCGCCAGCAGCTTTGACAGGGGTCTGAACACTGAAGCTTTCTTT. This translates into CASSFDRGLNTEAFF.

The table lists this clonotype with a few counts. The chain joins TRBV30 to TRBJ1-6; TRBD1 matches at 7 bases. V was pared by 5 bases and J by 5 bases, with 0 bases of the junction left unmatched. CDR3 length: 12 amino acids. Germline V gene sequence: CDR1 GTSNPN, CDR2 SVGIG (reference sequence). The chain's CDR3 is CAWGTDNSPLHF. Written as DNA, the CDR3 is TGTGCCTGGGGGACAGATAATTCACCCCTCCACTTT.